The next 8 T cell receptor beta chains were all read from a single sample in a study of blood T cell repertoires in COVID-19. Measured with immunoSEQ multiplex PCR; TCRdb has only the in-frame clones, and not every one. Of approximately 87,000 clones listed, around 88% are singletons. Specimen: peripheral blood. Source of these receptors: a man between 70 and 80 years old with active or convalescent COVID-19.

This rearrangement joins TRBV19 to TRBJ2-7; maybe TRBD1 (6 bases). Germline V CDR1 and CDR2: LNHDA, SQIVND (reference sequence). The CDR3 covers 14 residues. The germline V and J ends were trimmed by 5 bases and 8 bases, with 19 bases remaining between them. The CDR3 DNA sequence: TGTGCCAGTAGTTACAGGGAGTGGCCCTCAAAGCAGTACTTC. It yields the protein CASSYREWPSKQYF.

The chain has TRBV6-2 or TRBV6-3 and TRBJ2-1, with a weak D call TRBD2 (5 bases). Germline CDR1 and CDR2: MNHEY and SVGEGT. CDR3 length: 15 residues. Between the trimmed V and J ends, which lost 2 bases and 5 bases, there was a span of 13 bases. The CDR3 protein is CASSYDGNKDNEQFF. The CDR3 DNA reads TGTGCCAGCAGTTACGACGGGAACAAAGACAATGAGCAGTTCTTC.

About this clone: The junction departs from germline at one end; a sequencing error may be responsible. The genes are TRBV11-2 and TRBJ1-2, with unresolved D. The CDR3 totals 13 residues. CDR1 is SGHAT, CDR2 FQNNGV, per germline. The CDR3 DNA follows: TGTGCCAGCAGCTTAGGTCGTACCGCGAACCCCTGGTTC. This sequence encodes CASSLGRTANPWF.

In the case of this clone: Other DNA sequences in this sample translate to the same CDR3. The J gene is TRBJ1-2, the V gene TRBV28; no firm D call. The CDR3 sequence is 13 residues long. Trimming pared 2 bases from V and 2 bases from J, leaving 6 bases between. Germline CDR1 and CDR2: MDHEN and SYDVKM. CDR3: CASSLGQNYGYTF. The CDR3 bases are TGTGCCAGCAGTTTAGGGCAGAACTATGGCTACACCTTC.

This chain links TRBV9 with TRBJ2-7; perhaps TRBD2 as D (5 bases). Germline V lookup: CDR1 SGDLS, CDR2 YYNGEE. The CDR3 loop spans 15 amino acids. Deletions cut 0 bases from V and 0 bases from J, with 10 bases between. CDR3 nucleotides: TGTGCCAGCAGCGTAGGCGGGCTAAGCTCCTACGAGCAGTACTTC. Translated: CASSVGGLSSYEQYF. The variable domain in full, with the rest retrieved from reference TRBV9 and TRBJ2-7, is DSGVTQTPKHLITATGQRVTLRCSPRSGDLSVYWYQQSLDQGLQFLIQYYNGEERAKGNILERFSAQQFPDLHSELNLSSLELGDSALYFCASSVGGLSSYEQYFGPGTRLTVT.

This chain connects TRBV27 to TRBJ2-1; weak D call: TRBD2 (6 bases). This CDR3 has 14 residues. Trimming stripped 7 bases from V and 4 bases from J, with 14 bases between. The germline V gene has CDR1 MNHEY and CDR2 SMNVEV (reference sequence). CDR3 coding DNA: TGTGCCAGCAATGGGGGGAGGACTTACAATGAGCAGTTCTTC. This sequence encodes CASNGGRTYNEQFF.

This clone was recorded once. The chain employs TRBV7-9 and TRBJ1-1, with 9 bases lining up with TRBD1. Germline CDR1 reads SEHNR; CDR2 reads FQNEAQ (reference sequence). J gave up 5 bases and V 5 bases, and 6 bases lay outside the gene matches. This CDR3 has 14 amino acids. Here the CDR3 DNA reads TGTGCCAGCAGCGTACAGGGGGCGCGGACTGAAGCTTTCTTT. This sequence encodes CASSVQGARTEAFF.

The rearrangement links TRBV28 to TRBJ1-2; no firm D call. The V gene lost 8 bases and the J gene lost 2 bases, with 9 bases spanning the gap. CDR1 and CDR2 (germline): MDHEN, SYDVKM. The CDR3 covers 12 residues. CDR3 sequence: CASREQNYGYTF. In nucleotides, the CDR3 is TGTGCCAGCCGGGAACAGAACTATGGCTACACCTTC.